The 3 T cell receptor beta chains reported below all come from one sample, sequenced in a study of OX40 agonist ivuxolimab in advanced cancers. TCRdb's table, derived via immunoSEQ multiplex PCR, lists solely in-frame clones and lacks some. The top ten clones hold 11% of a sample with tens of thousands of clones, about nine tenths of them seen once. This specimen was CD4+ or CD8+ T cells sorted from blood, taken in a trial of the OX40 agonist ivuxolimab. Receptors originate from an adult with an advanced solid tumor such as melanoma, head and neck, liver or kidney cancer.

The chain recombines TRBV28 with TRBJ2-7; 7 bases agree with TRBD2. CDR1 and CDR2 from the germline V gene are MDHEN and SYDVKM. This CDR3 comprises 14 residues. V gave up 6 bases and J gave up 2 bases; unmatched junction bases: 7. CDR3 DNA: TGTGCCAGCAGGTGGACTAGGATCCCCTACGAGCAGTACTTC. Translated, it gives CASRWTRIPYEQYF.

V and J are TRBV11-2 and TRBJ1-2; a possible D gene is TRBD1 (6 bases). CDR3 size: 16 residues. The ends were cut back, 5 bases at V and 4 bases at J, with 20 bases in the middle. The V gene's germline CDR1 is SGHAT and CDR2 FQNNGV. The CDR3 loop reads CASSPAGGHRSYGYTF. CDR3 coding DNA: TGTGCCAGCAGCCCAGCGGGGGGACACCGGTCCTATGGCTACACCTTC.

The chain uses TRBV9 and TRBJ2-1; D unclear. The CDR3 loop spans 12 amino acids. The germline CDR1 and CDR2 sequences are SGDLS and YYNGEE. V was pared by 0 bases and J by 8 bases, with 6 bases between. The CDR3 sequence is CASSVGIDEQFF. CDR3 bases: TGTGCCAGCAGCGTAGGAATCGATGAGCAGTTCTTC.